The 4 T cell receptor beta chains below were found in one sample sequenced in a study of blood T cells in healthy people across ages (dated by TCRdb to the mid-2010s). The protocol used for the library was 5' RACE. A second about 6 to 11 cycle PCR used a sample-barcoded 5' primer and a J-beta primer mix. The public reads were quality trimmed at Q25 with fastp and then assembled into clones with MiXCR by TCRdb, keeping productive beta chains. Identical CDR3 protein sequences are pooled into one entry, listed with their most common genes and DNA. In all, the sample holds 1.8 million or so distinct CDR3 sequences, and about 39% of those were seen once. The top ten clones comprise about 23% of the sample. Sequencing was done on a sample of blood. These receptors were taken from a human donor in good health.

This clonotype showed up just a few times. The V and J genes are TRBV2 and TRBJ2-7; TRBD1 matches at 7 bases. The CDR3 is 12 residues long. Germline V lookup: CDR1 SNHLY, CDR2 FYNNEI. V gave up 10 bases and J gave up 5 bases; unmatched junction bases: 8. DNA of the CDR3: TGTGCCACCGACAGGGCTTCCGACGAGCAGTACTTC. Its translation: CATDRASDEQYF.

This chain links TRBV11-2 with TRBJ1-2; unclear D gene. Between the trimmed V and J ends, which lost 2 bases and 8 bases, there was a span of 9 bases. CDR1 is SGHAT and CDR2 is FQNNGV in the germline V gene. The CDR3 consists of 12 residues. The CDR3 region has the DNA TGTGCCAGCAGCTTACTTAGGCGCGGCTACACCTTC. Its translation: CASSLLRRGYTF. The full variable domain, in which reference TRBV11-2 and TRBJ1-2 provide the parts outside the CDR3, is EAGVAQSPRYKIIEKRQSVAFWCNPISGHATLYWYQQILGQGPKLLIQFQNNGVVDDSQLPKDRFSAERLKGVDSTLKIQPAKLEDSAVYLCASSLLRRGYTFGSGTRLTVV.

V is TRBV7-2 and J is TRBJ2-7, with D perhaps matching TRBD1 (6 bases). The germline V gene encodes CDR1 SGHTA and CDR2 FQGNSA. With 7 bases removed from V and 2 bases from J, the gap between germline ends came to 15 bases. The length of the CDR3 is 14 residues. The CDR3 DNA follows: TGTGCCAGCACCTCCATGGACAGTCCCTACGAGCAGTACTTC. Protein sequence: CASTSMDSPYEQYF.

The V gene is TRBV6-2 or TRBV6-3, the J gene TRBJ2-2, with a tentative D call TRBD2 (5 bases). Germline-derived CDR1 and CDR2 are MNHEY and SVGEGT. The CDR3 is 17 amino acids. With 2 bases removed from V and 3 bases from J, the gap between germline ends came to 16 bases. The CDR3 reads CASSYNKKRGYTGELFF. In DNA form, the CDR3 reads TGTGCCAGCAGTTACAATAAGAAACGGGGATACACCGGGGAGCTGTTTTTT.